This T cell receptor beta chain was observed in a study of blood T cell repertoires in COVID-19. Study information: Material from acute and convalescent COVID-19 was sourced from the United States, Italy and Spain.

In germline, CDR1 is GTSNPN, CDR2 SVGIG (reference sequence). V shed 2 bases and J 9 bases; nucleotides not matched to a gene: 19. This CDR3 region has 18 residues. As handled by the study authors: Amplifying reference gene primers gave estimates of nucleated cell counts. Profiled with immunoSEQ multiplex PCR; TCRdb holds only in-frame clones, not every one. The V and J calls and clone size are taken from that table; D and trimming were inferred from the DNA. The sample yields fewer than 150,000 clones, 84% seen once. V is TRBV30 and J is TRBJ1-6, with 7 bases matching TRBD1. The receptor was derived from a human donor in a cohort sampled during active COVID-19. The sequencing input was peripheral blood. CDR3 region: CAWSPGGGGSESGSPLHF. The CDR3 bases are TGTGCCTGGAGTCCGGGTGGAGGGGGCAGCGAAAGCGGTTCACCCCTCCACTTT.